The 31 T cell receptor beta chains below were found in one sample sequenced in a study of T cell repertoires in cytomegalovirus infection. Their specific antigens are unknown. TCRdb re-derived calls from the reads in MiXCR, one entry per CDR3 protein. The data show around 710,000 distinct CDR3 sequences, approximately 32% seen once. This sample comprised cultured CD8+ T cells from PBMCs, obtained from culture after CMV antigen stimulation. Every receptor here comes from a human donor in good health (CMV status not recorded). Some clones in this sample may be carry-over from other donors' samples.

V is TRBV20-1 and J is TRBJ1-1; D may be TRBD1 (5 bases). The V and J ends lost 2 bases and 4 bases respectively, with 26 bases between them. CDR3 size: 18 residues. Germline V gene sequence: CDR1 DFQATT, CDR2 SNEGSKA (reference sequence). The CDR3 region has the DNA TGCAGTGCTAGATTGTCGGTTCGCCAGGGATTTATTGGCACTGAAGCTTTCTTT. Residues: CSARLSVRQGFIGTEAFF.

Regarding this clonotype: A much larger clone sits a single nucleotide away, making a read error possible. The V and J genes are TRBV10-3 and TRBJ1-4; D ambiguous. The CDR3 has 14 residues. Germline V gives CDR1 ENHRY, CDR2 SYGVKD. V gave up 0 bases and J gave up 5 bases, with 7 bases separating them. The CDR3, as DNA: TGTGCCATCAGTGAGTCCAACTCGAATGAAAAACTGTTTTTT. It yields the protein CAISESNSNEKLFF.

This clonotype was detected a few times. This chain connects TRBV20-1 to TRBJ1-2; D is unclear. CDR1 is DFQATT, CDR2 SNEGSKA, per germline (reference sequence). Between the trimmed V and J ends, which lost 6 bases and 4 bases, there was a span of 12 bases. The CDR3 runs 12 residues. CDR3 nucleotides: TGCAGTGCCGATCCGGGTCGCTATGGCTACACCTTC. Translated, it gives CSADPGRYGYTF.

The chain combines TRBV27 with TRBJ2-1; D might be TRBD1 (7 bases). Germline V lookup: CDR1 MNHEY, CDR2 SMNVEV (reference sequence). The CDR3 consists of 14 residues. Trimming stripped 10 bases from V and 10 bases from J, with 23 bases between. CDR3 residues: CATSQGTVWNEQFF. The DNA of the CDR3 is TGTGCCACCTCACAGGGGACTGTTTGGAACGAGCAGTTCTTC.

Only a few counts were recorded for this clonotype. The V and J genes are TRBV10-3 and TRBJ2-7; D is unclear. The germline CDR1 and CDR2 sequences are ENHRY and SYGVKD. The germline V and J ends were trimmed by 2 bases and 2 bases, with 7 bases remaining between them. The CDR3 spans 13 residues. CDR3 sequence reads: CAISEGSTYEQYV. CDR3 DNA: TGTGCCATCAGTGAGGGCAGTACCTACGAGCAGTACGTC.

The chain joins TRBV6-2 or TRBV6-3 to TRBJ1-2; D remains unclear. The CDR3 sequence is 15 residues long. Trimming took 6 bases from V and 3 from J, leaving 17 bases between them. Germline CDR1 is MNHEY and CDR2 is SVGEGT. The CDR3 DNA is TGTGCCAGCAGAACAGAAGTTCAGAGGGACTATGGCTACACCTTC. It yields the protein CASRTEVQRDYGYTF.

V gene TRBV7-6 combines with J gene TRBJ1-1; TRBD1 is a possible D gene (5 bases). CDR3 length equals 14 residues. Trimming stripped 4 bases from V and 1 base from J, with 10 bases between. CDR1 is SGHVS, CDR2 FNYEAQ, per germline. The CDR3 sequence is CASSWQGENTEAFF. CDR3 nucleotide sequence: TGTGCCAGCAGCTGGCAGGGCGAGAACACTGAAGCTTTCTTT.

This clonotype was seen a handful of times. The chain recombines TRBV12-3 or TRBV12-4 with TRBJ1-1; D unresolved. The V end was cut by 2 bases, the J end by 6 bases, with 10 bases between. CDR3 size: 13 residues. CDR3 region: CASSLWLGAEAFF. For the CDR3, the DNA is TGTGCCAGCAGTTTATGGCTTGGGGCTGAAGCTTTCTTT.

This clonotype was seen more than once but under ten times. The chain recombines TRBV4-3 with TRBJ1-1, with unresolved D. V lost 2 bases, J lost 3 bases, and 16 bases lay in between. This CDR3 is 16 amino acids long. The germline V gene encodes CDR1 LGHNA and CDR2 YSLEER. CDR3 coding DNA: TGCGCCAGCAGCCAATCCCATCGATTGAGGGACACTGAAGCTTTCTTT. It encodes CASSQSHRLRDTEAFF.

Many counts were recorded for this clonotype. The CDR3: CASSLSPAGGNTEAFF. DNA of the CDR3: TGTGCCAGCAGCTTATCCCCCGCAGGGGGCAACACTGAAGCTTTCTTT. The J gene is TRBJ1-1, the V gene TRBV7-8; 8 bases align to TRBD1. Germline CDR1 reads SGHVS; CDR2 reads FQNEAQ. The CDR3 has 16 amino acids. V shed 2 bases and J 2 bases; nucleotides not matched to a gene: 7.

This clonotype was counted a few times. At one boundary the junction diverges from the germline segment, which might be a read error. V and J are TRBV6-2 or TRBV6-3 and TRBJ2-1; D uncertain. Germline CDR1 reads MNHEY; CDR2 reads SVGEGT. This CDR3 contains 11 residues. CDR3 coding DNA: TGTGCCAGCGTGGGTGGACGAAATTGGGTCTTC. It translates to CASVGGRNWVF.

V gene TRBV23-1 combines with J gene TRBJ2-7; weak D call: TRBD1 (5 bases). TRBV23-1 is noted as an ORF with a role that remains uncertain. The CDR3 contains 11 residues. Trimming took off 2 bases at V and 11 bases at J, with 10 bases between the two ends. DNA of the CDR3: TGCGCCAGCAGTCAACAGGGATGGGAGTACGTC. It encodes CASSQQGWEYV.

The rearrangement links TRBV5-1 to TRBJ2-3; D may be TRBD2 (5 bases). CDR3 size: 15 residues. Trimming shortened V by 0 bases and J by 0 bases, and 8 bases separated the two germline ends. CDR1 is SGHRS, CDR2 YFSETQ, per germline. The CDR3 DNA sequence: TGCGCCAGCAGCTTGGAAGACTATAGCACAGATACGCAGTATTTT. Translating gives CASSLEDYSTDTQYF.

Only a few counts were recorded for this clonotype. In nucleotides, the CDR3 is TGTGCCAGCAGCTTAGGAGGAAGGGGACAGGGCTACACCTTC. It specifies CASSLGGRGQGYTF. The rearrangement links TRBV7-8 to TRBJ1-2; 7 nucleotides match TRBD1. The CDR3 runs 14 residues. Germline V CDR1 and CDR2: SGHVS, FQNEAQ. Trimming removed 1 base from V and 8 bases from J; junction bases left unmatched: 7.

In this sample, this clonotype turned up a few times. The rearrangement uses TRBV24-1 and TRBJ2-1, with D possibly called TRBD1 or TRBD2 (5 bases each). Germline lookup yields CDR1 KGHDR and CDR2 SFDVKD. The CDR3 contains 15 residues. Trimming cost V 3 bases and J 4 bases, with 12 bases left between them. The CDR3 protein is CATSDQRDRYNEQFF. DNA for the CDR3: TGTGCCACCAGTGATCAACGGGACCGATACAATGAGCAGTTCTTC.

This clonotype was counted a few times. The genes are TRBV7-9 and TRBJ2-3, with D hard to call. CDR1 is SEHNR, CDR2 FQNEAQ, per germline (reference sequence). This CDR3 is built from 12 residues. Trimming took 10 bases from V and 4 from J, leaving 12 bases between them. The CDR3 nucleotides are TGTGCCATCCCCATGAGCGCAGATACGCAGTATTTT. Translation gives CAIPMSADTQYF.

Notes on this clonotype: Its ends do not fully match the called genes, so a read error is possible. The V gene is TRBV2, the J gene TRBJ2-3; no reliable D call. From germline, CDR1 is SNHLY and CDR2 FYNNEI. This CDR3 is built from 10 residues. The CDR3 loop is CASMGDKQYF. The CDR3 bases are TGTGCCAGCATGGGCGATAAGCAGTATTTT.

This clonotype appeared many times. The gene calls are TRBV7-2 and TRBJ2-5, with 12 positions matching TRBD2. The V gene end was trimmed by 7 bases and the J gene end by 2 bases; junction bases not matched to a gene: 5. Germline V CDR1 and CDR2: SGHTA, FQGNSA. The CDR3 totals 15 residues. The CDR3 nucleotides read TGTGCCAGCACCCTAGCGGGGGGGGTGCAAGAGACCCAGTACTTC. Residues: CASTLAGGVQETQYF.

The CDR3 loop reads CASRTGVQEQFF. CDR3 nucleotides: TGTGCCAGTCGCACGGGGGTCCAGGAGCAGTTCTTC. The rearrangement joins TRBV19 to TRBJ2-1, with D possibly being TRBD2 (6 bases). Germline assignment: CDR1 LNHDA and CDR2 SQIVND (reference sequence). V was pared by 8 bases and J by 10 bases, with 15 bases between. The CDR3 covers 12 residues.

The genes are TRBV6-4 and TRBJ2-2; D might be TRBD1 (6 bases). Trimming pared 5 bases from V and 6 bases from J, leaving 13 bases between. The germline V gene encodes CDR1 MRHNA and CDR2 SNTAGT. CDR3 size: 14 residues. This CDR3 is CASSKQGFAGELFF. The CDR3 DNA follows: TGTGCCAGCAGTAAACAGGGTTTCGCCGGGGAGCTGTTTTTT.

This clonotype has a count of ten or more. The chain links TRBV6-6 to TRBJ2-1; TRBD1 or TRBD2 may be the D gene (5 bases each). This CDR3 is 17 amino acids long. CDR1 is MNHNY and CDR2 is SVGAGI in the germline V gene (reference sequence). V lost 2 bases, J lost 0 bases, and 14 bases lay in between. CDR3 sequence (DNA): TGTGCCAGCAGTTACCGGGACCCAGGATCCTCCTACAATGAGCAGTTCTTC. It is translated as CASSYRDPGSSYNEQFF.

This clonotype was observed many times. This CDR3 is CASSTPGANTEAFF. CDR3 DNA: TGTGCCAGCAGTACTCCCGGGGCTAACACTGAAGCTTTCTTT. The chain links TRBV7-9 to TRBJ1-1, with D possibly TRBD1 on 5 matching bases. The length of the CDR3 is 14 residues. The germline V gene has CDR1 SEHNR and CDR2 FQNEAQ (reference sequence). Trimming shortened V by 6 bases and J by 2 bases, and 13 bases separated the two germline ends.

This clonotype turned up a few times. The genes are TRBV4-2 and TRBJ1-5; 8 bases match TRBD1. CDR1 and CDR2 (germline): LGHNA, YNFKEQ. CDR3 size: 17 residues. Germline trimming cut 0 bases from V and 3 bases from J; bases unmatched to any gene: 7. CDR3 region: CASSQEISDRVNQPQHF. CDR3 in DNA: TGTGCCAGCAGCCAAGAAATCTCGGACAGGGTCAATCAGCCCCAGCATTTT.

This clonotype was counted a few times. The chain has TRBV2 and TRBJ1-1, with 8 bases lining up with TRBD1. Germline V gene data show CDR1 as SNHLY and CDR2 as FYNNEI. With V trimmed by 3 bases and J by 4 bases, 10 bases remained unmatched. The CDR3 has 16 amino acids. CDR3: CASSDWQGARGTEAFF. CDR3 in DNA: TGTGCCAGCAGTGATTGGCAGGGGGCGAGGGGCACTGAAGCTTTCTTT.

This chain joins TRBV24-1 and TRBJ2-2; D is uncertain. Germline CDR1 reads KGHDR; CDR2 reads SFDVKD. Trimming took 1 base from V and 3 from J, leaving 11 bases between them. The CDR3 contains 16 residues. CDR3 loop: CATSDFRSRDTGELFF. The CDR3 DNA follows: TGTGCCACCAGTGATTTTCGGTCCCGAGACACCGGGGAGCTGTTTTTT.

This clonotype showed up just a few times. The chain couples TRBV27 to TRBJ2-3; D is undetermined. V lost 6 bases and J 4 bases, leaving 20 bases between the germline ends. Germline CDR1 MNHEY, CDR2 SMNVEV (reference sequence). CDR3 length equals 16 residues. The CDR3 spells CASSLVPNWASDTQYF. CDR3 bases: TGTGCCAGCAGCCTCGTCCCTAATTGGGCATCAGATACGCAGTATTTT.

This clonotype was seen only a few times. The chain carries TRBV4-3 and TRBJ1-3; 11 bases fit TRBD1. The trim removed 3 bases at V and 1 base at J, leaving 14 bases unmatched. Germline V CDR1 and CDR2: LGHNA, YSLEER. CDR3 size: 20 residues. The CDR3 region has the DNA TGCGCCAGCAGCCACTTCGGGACAGGGGGACCAGCGATTTCTGGAAACACCATATATTTT. Protein: CASSHFGTGGPAISGNTIYF.

The chain joins TRBV12-3 or TRBV12-4 to TRBJ1-6, with no clear D. This CDR3 has 14 residues. V lost 6 bases and J lost 10, with 16 bases in between. The CDR3 protein is CASSHMGSGSPLHF. CDR3 DNA sequence: TGTGCCAGCAGCCACATGGGGAGCGGATCACCCCTCCACTTT.

The chain couples TRBV11-1 to TRBJ2-3, with 10 bases aligning to TRBD1. Germline CDR1 and CDR2: SGHAT and FQDESV (reference sequence). V trimming: 5 bases; J trimming: 1 base; junction bases outside the gene matches: 18. CDR3 length equals 20 residues. The CDR3 region has the DNA TGTGCCAGCAGCCCGGGGCGTGACAGGGGGCTTTTCGGCGGCACAGATACGCAGTATTTT. Protein product: CASSPGRDRGLFGGTDTQYF. Full variable domain (missing parts from reference TRBV11-1 and TRBJ2-3): EAEVAQSPRYKITEKSQAVAFWCDPISGHATLYWYRQILGQGPELLVQFQDESVVDDSQLPKDRFSAERLKGVDSTLKIQPAELGDSAMYLCASSPGRDRGLFGGTDTQYFGPGTRLTVL.

The table lists this clonotype with a few counts. This chain connects TRBV7-3 to TRBJ2-5; maybe TRBD2 (6 bases). The CDR3 is 15 residues long. Trimming stripped 6 bases from V and 5 bases from J, with 19 bases between. Germline V gene data show CDR1 as SGHTA and CDR2 as FQGTGA. The DNA of the CDR3 is TGTGCCAGCAGGCCTACGGGACTGAAGACGGAGACCCAGTACTTC. Encoded protein: CASRPTGLKTETQYF.

This clonotype was found a few times. V and J are TRBV7-9 and TRBJ1-1, with 8 nucleotides matching TRBD1. The CDR3 runs to 14 residues. The trim removed 7 bases at V and 4 bases at J, leaving 8 bases unmatched. CDR1 is SEHNR, CDR2 FQNEAQ, per germline (reference sequence). CDR3 sequence reads: CASTYQGAATEAFF. As DNA, the CDR3 is TGTGCCAGCACTTATCAGGGGGCGGCCACTGAAGCTTTCTTT.